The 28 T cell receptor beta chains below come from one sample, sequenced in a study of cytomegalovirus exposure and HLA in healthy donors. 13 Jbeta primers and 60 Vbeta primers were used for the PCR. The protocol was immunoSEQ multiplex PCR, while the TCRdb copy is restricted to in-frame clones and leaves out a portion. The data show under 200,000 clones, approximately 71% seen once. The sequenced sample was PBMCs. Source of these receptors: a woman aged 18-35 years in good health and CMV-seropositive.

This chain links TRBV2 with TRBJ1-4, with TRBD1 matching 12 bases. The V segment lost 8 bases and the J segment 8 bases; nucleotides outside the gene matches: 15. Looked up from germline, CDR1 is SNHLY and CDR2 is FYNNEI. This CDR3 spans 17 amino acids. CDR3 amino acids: CASRRGTGGAQGEKLFF. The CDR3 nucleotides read TGTGCCAGCCGTCGGGGGACAGGGGGCGCCCAGGGAGAAAAACTGTTTTTT.

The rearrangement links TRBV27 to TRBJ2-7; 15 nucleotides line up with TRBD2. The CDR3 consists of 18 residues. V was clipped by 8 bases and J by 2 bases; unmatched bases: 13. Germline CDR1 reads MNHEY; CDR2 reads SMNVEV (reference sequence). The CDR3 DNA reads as TGTGCCAGCCGGGTCCCGGGACTAGCGGGGGGATCGACCTACGAGCAGTACTTC. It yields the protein CASRVPGLAGGSTYEQYF.

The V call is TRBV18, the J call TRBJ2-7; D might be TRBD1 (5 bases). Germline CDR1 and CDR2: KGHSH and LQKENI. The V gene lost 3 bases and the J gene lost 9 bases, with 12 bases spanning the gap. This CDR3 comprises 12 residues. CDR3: CASSPLGDRQYF. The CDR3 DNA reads TGTGCCAGCTCACCGTTGGGCGACAGGCAGTACTTC.

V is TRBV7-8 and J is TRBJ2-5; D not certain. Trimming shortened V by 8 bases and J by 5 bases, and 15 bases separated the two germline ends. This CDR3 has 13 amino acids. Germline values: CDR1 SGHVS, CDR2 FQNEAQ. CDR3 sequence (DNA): TGTGCCAGCCAGAGGAGATCTTCGGAGACCCAGTACTTC. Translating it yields CASQRRSSETQYF. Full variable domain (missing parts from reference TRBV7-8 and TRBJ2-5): GAGVSQSPRYKVAKRGQDVALRCDPISGHVSLFWYQQALGQGPEFLTYFQNEAQLDKSGLPSDRFFAERPEGSVSTLKIQRTQQEDSAVYLCASQRRSSETQYFGPGTRLLVL.

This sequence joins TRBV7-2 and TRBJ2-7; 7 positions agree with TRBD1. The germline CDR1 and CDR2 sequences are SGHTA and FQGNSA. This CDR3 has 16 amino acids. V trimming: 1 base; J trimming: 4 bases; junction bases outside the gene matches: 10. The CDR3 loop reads CASSLVTGASNYEQYF. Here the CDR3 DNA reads TGTGCCAGCAGCTTAGTTACAGGGGCTTCGAATTACGAGCAGTACTTC.

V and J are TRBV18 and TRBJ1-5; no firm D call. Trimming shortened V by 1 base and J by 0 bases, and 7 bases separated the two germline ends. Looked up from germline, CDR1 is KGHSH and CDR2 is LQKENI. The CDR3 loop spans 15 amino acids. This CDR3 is CASSPRQNSNQPQHF. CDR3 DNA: TGTGCCAGCTCACCACGTCAGAATAGCAATCAGCCCCAGCATTTT. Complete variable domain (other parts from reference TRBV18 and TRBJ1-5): NAGVMQNPRHLVRRRGQEARLRCSPMKGHSHVYWYRQLPEEGLKFMVYLQKENIIDESGMPKERFSAEFPKEGPSILRIQQVVRGDSAAYFCASSPRQNSNQPQHFGDGTRLSIL.

The CDR3 is CASRASGTNTGELFF. CDR3 DNA sequence: TGTGCCAGCAGGGCTAGCGGGACCAACACCGGGGAGCTGTTTTTT. The chain recombines TRBV2 with TRBJ2-2; 9 bases are a match to TRBD2. V trimming: 6 bases; J trimming: 2 bases; junction bases outside the gene matches: 4. Germline V gene sequence: CDR1 SNHLY, CDR2 FYNNEI. This CDR3 is built from 15 residues.

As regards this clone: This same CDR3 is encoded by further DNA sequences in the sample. CDR3 sequence: CASTQGEFRAGELFF. The CDR3 DNA reads TGTGCCAGCACCCAGGGGGAGTTCAGAGCCGGGGAGCTGTTTTTT. The chain has TRBV5-4 and TRBJ2-2, with 7 bases aligning to TRBD1. J was trimmed by 6 bases and V by 6 bases; bases with no gene match: 11. This CDR3 has 15 amino acids. Germline CDR1 SGHNT, CDR2 YYREEE (reference sequence).

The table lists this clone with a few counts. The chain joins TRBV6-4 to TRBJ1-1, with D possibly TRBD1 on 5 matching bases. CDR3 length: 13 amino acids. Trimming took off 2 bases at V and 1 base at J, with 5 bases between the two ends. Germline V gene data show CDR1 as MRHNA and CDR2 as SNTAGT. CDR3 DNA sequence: TGTGCCAGCAGTGACACAGGGAACACTGAAGCTTTCTTT. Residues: CASSDTGNTEAFF.

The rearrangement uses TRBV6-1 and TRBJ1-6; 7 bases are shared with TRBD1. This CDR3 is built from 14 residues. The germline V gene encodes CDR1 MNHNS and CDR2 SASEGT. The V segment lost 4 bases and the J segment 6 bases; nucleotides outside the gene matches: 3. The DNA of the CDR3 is TGTGCCAGCAGTGGATCAGGGGGTAATTCACCCCTCCACTTT. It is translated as CASSGSGGNSPLHF.

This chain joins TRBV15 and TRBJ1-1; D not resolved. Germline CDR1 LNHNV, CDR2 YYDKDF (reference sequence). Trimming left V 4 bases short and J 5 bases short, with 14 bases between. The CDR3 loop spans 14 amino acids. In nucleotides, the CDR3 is TGTGCCACCAGCAAACGGAGGGAAGGAACTGAAGCTTTCTTT. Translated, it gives CATSKRREGTEAFF.

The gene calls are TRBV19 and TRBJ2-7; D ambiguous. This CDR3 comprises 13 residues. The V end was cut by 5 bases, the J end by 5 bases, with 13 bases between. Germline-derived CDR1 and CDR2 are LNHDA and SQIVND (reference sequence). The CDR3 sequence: CASSVQVRHEQYF. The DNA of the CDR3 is TGTGCCAGTAGTGTCCAGGTTCGCCACGAGCAGTACTTC.

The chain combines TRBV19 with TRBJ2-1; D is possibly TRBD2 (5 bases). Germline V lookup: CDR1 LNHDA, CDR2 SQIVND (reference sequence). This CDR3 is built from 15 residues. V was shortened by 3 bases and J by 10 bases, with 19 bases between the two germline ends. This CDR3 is CASSITPLGGLEQFF. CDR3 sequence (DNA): TGTGCCAGTAGTATTACACCATTAGGAGGCTTAGAGCAGTTCTTC.

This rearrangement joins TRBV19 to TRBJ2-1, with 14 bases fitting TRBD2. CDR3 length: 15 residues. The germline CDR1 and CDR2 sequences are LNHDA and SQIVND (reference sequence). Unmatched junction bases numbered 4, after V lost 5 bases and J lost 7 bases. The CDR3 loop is CASSEGTSGGNEQFF. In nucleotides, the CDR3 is TGTGCCAGTAGTGAAGGGACTAGCGGGGGAAATGAGCAGTTCTTC.

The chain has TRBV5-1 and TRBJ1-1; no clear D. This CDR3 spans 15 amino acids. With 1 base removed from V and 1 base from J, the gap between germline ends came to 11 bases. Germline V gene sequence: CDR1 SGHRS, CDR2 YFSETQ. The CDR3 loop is CASSLSSPKNTEAFF. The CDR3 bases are TGCGCCAGCAGCTTGTCGTCACCTAAGAACACTGAAGCTTTCTTT.

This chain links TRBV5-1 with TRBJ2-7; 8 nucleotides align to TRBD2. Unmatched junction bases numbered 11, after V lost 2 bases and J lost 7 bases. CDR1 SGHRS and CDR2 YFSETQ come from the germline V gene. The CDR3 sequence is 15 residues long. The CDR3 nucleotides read TGCGCCAGCAGCTTCTCGACTAGCGCGTCTGTGGAGCAGTACTTC. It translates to CASSFSTSASVEQYF. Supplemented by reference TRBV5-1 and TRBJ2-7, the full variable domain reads KAGVTQTPRYLIKTRGQQVTLSCSPISGHRSVSWYQQTPGQGLQFLFEYFSETQRNKGNFPGRFSGRQFSNSRSEMNVSTLELGDSALYLCASSFSTSASVEQYFGPGTRLTVT.

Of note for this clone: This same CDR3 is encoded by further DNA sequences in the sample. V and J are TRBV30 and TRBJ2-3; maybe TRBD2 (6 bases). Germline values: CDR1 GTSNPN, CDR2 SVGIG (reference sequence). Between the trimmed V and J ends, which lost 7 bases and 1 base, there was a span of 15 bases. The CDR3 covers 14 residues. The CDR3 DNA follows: TGTGCCTCAGGAGGGCCGGTCGGCACAGATACGCAGTATTTT. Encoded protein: CASGGPVGTDTQYF.

The DNA for the CDR3 is TGCGCCAGCAGCTTGGCCATTGTGGGAGCCTACGAGCAGTACTTC. Translating gives CASSLAIVGAYEQYF. This rearrangement joins TRBV5-1 to TRBJ2-7, with a weak D call TRBD2 (5 bases). The germline V gene encodes CDR1 SGHRS and CDR2 YFSETQ. CDR3 size: 15 residues. V dropped 0 bases and J dropped 2 bases, with 12 bases sitting between them.

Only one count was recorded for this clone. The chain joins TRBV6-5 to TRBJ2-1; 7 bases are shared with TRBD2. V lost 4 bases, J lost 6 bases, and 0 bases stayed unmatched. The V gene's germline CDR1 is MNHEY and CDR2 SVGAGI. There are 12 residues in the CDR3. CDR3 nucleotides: TGTGCCAGCAGTTCGGGGGGCAATGAGCAGTTCTTC. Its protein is CASSSGGNEQFF.

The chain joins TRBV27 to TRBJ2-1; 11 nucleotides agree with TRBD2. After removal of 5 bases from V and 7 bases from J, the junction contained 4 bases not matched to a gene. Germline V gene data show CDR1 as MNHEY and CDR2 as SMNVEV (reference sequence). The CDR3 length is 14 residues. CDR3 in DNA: TGTGCCAGCAGTCCGGGACTAGCGGCGAATGAGCAGTTCTTC. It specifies CASSPGLAANEQFF.

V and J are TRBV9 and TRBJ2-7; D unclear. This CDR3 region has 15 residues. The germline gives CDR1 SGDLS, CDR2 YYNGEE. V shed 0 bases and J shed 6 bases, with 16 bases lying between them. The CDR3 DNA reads TGTGCCAGCAGCGTAGGTGGGCAGGCTTTACGCGAGCAGTACTTC. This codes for CASSVGGQALREQYF. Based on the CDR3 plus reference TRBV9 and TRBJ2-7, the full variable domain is DSGVTQTPKHLITATGQRVTLRCSPRSGDLSVYWYQQSLDQGLQFLIQYYNGEERAKGNILERFSAQQFPDLHSELNLSSLELGDSALYFCASSVGGQALREQYFGPGTRLTVT.

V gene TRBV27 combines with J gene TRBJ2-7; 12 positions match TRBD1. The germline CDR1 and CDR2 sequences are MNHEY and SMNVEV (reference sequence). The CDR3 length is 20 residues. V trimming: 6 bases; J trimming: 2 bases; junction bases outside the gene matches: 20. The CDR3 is CASSRFRDRGLGLGAYEQYF. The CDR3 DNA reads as TGTGCCAGCAGCCGATTTCGGGACAGGGGGCTTGGGCTGGGGGCCTACGAGCAGTACTTC.

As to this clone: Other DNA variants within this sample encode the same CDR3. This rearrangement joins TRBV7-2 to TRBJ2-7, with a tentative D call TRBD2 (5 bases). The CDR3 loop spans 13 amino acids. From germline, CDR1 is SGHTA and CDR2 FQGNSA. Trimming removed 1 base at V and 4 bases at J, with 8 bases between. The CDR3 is CASSLGSGYEQYF. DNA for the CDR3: TGTGCCAGCAGCTTAGGCTCGGGGTACGAGCAGTACTTC. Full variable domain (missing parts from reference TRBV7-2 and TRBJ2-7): GAGVSQSPSNKVTEKGKDVELRCDPISGHTALYWYRQSLGQGLEFLIYFQGNSAPDKSGLPSDRFSAERTGGSVSTLTIQRTQQEDSAVYLCASSLGSGYEQYFGPGTRLTVT.

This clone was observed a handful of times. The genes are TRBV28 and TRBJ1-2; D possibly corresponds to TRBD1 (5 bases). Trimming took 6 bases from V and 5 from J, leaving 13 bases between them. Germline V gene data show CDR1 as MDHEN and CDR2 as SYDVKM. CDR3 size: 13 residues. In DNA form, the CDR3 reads TGTGCCAGCAGGGTGGACACCATGTATGGCTACACCTTC. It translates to CASRVDTMYGYTF.

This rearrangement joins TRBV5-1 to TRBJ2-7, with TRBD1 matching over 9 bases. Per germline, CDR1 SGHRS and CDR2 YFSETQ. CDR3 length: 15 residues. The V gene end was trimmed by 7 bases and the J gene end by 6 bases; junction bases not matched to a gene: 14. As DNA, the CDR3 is TGCGCCAGCGCCCCCGGGACAGGGTCGCCGGGCGAGCAGTACTTC. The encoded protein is CASAPGTGSPGEQYF.

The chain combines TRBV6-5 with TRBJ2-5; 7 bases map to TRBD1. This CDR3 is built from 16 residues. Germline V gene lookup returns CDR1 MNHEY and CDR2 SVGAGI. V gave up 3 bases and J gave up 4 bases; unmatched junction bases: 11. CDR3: CASSYSPTGWPETQYF. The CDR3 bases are TGTGCCAGCAGTTATTCCCCGACAGGGTGGCCAGAGACCCAGTACTTC.

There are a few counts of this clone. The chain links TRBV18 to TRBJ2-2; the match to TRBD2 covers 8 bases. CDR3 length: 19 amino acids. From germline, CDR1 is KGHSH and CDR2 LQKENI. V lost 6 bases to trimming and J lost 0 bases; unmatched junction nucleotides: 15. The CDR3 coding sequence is TGTGCCAGCTCCCAATGGGATGTAGCGGGGCCCGCGAACACCGGGGAGCTGTTTTTT. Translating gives CASSQWDVAGPANTGELFF.

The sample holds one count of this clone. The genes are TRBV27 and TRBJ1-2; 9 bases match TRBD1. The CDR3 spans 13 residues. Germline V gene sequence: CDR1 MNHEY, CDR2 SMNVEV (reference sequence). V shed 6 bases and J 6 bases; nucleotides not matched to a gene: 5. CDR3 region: CASRLGQGDGYTF. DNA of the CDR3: TGTGCCAGCAGACTGGGACAGGGAGATGGCTACACCTTC.